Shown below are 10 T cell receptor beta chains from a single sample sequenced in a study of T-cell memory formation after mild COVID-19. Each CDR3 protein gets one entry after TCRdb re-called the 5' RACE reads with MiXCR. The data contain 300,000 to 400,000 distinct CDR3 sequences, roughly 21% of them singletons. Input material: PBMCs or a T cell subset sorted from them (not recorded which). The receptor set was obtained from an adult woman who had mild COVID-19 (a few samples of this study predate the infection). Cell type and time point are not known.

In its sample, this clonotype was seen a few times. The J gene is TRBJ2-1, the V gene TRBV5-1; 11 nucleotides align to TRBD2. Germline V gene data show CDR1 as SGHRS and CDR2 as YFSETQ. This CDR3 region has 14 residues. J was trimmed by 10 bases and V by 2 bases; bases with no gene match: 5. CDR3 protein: CASSFSGRALEQFF. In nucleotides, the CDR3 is TGCGCCAGCAGCTTTAGCGGGAGGGCCTTAGAGCAGTTCTTC.

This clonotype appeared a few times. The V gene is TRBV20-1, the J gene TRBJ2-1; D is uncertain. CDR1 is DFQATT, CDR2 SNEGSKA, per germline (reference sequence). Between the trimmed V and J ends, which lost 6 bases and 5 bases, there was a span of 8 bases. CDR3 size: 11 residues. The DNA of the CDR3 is TGCAGTGCCCACATAGACAATGAGCAGTTCTTC. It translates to CSAHIDNEQFF.

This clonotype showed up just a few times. The CDR3 DNA sequence: TGTGCCAGCACCAGGGGCCTCTCTGGGGCCAACGTCCTGACTTTC. The encoded protein is CASTRGLSGANVLTF. V usage is TRBV7-3 and J usage is TRBJ2-6, with D perhaps matching TRBD1 (6 bases). Trimming cost V 7 bases and J 0 bases, with 10 bases left between them. Germline CDR1 is SGHTA and CDR2 is FQGTGA. There are 15 residues in the CDR3.

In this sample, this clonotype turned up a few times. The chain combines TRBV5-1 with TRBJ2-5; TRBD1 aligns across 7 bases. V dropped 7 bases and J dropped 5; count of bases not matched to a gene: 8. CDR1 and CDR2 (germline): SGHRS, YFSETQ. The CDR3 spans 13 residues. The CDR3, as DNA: TGCGCCAGCCAAACAGGGGCTGGGGAGACCCAGTACTTC. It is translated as CASQTGAGETQYF.

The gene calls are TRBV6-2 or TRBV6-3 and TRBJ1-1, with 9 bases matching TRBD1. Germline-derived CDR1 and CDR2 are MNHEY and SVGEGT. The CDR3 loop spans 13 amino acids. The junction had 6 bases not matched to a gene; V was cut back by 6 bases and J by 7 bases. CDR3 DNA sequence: TGTGCCAGCAGGGACAGGGGTAACCATGAAGCTTTCTTT. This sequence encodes CASRDRGNHEAFF.

The CDR3 sequence is CATSESGTGVYEQYF. The CDR3 bases are TGTGCCACCAGTGAGTCCGGGACAGGCGTCTACGAGCAGTACTTC. V usage is TRBV24-1 and J usage is TRBJ2-7, with TRBD1 matching over 8 bases. CDR3 length equals 15 residues. V was clipped by 4 bases and J by 3 bases; unmatched bases: 7. The germline gives CDR1 KGHDR, CDR2 SFDVKD.

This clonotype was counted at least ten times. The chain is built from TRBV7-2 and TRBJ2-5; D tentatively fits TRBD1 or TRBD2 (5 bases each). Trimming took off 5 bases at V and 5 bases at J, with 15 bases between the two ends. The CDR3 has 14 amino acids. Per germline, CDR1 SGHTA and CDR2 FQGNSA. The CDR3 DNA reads TGTGCCAGCAGCGTCGGACGGGGCCGCGAGACCCAGTACTTC. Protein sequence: CASSVGRGRETQYF. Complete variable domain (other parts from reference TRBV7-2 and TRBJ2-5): GAGVSQSPSNKVTEKGKDVELRCDPISGHTALYWYRQSLGQGLEFLIYFQGNSAPDKSGLPSDRFSAERTGGSVSTLTIQRTQQEDSAVYLCASSVGRGRETQYFGPGTRLLVL.

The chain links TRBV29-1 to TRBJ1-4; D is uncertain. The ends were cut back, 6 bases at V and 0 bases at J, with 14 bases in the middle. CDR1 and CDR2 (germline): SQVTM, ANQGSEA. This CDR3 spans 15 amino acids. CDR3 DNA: TGCAGCGTGGTATCGGCGGGCGCAACTAATGAAAAACTGTTTTTT. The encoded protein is CSVVSAGATNEKLFF.

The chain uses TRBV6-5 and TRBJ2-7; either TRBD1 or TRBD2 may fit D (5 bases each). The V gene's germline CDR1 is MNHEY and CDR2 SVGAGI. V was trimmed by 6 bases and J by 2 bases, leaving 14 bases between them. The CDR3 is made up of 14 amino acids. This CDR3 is CASSRDGTTYEQYF. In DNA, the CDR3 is TGTGCCAGCAGCCGGGACGGAACAACCTACGAGCAGTACTTC.

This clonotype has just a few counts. CDR3: CASSQENTFYEQYF. CDR3 nucleotide sequence: TGCGCCAGCAGCCAGGAAAACACCTTCTACGAGCAGTACTTC. The chain has TRBV4-3 and TRBJ2-7; unclear D gene. Germline assignment: CDR1 LGHNA and CDR2 YSLEER. Trimming pared 3 bases from V and 3 bases from J, leaving 12 bases between. The CDR3 length is 14 residues.